This T cell receptor (beta chain) was captured by sequencing in a study of CD8 T cells in ankylosing spondylitis. General observations from the study: Disease-linked clones reportedly concentrated significantly in matched ankylosing spondylitis synovial fluid. Disease-linked clones were CD8+ and relatively rare in peripheral blood. A motif in TCR beta, a set of about eight highly homologous variants, appeared characteristic of ankylosing spondylitis blood. Previous work reported some of these motif variants in the synovial fluid and blood of reactive arthritis.

Remarks on this clonotype: No antigen is known for it.

The CDR3 loop spans 13 amino acids. Trimming removed 0 bases at V and 7 bases at J, with 7 bases between. Germline V gene sequence: CDR1 LNHNV, CDR2 YYDKDF (reference sequence). TCRdb re-derived calls from the 5' RACE reads in MiXCR, one entry per CDR3 protein. Altogether 350,000 or so distinct CDR3 sequences are present, approximately 14% being singletons, with the ten largest covering 1.1%. The sequence derives from a male donor with ankylosing spondylitis or in good health (not recorded which). The sample taken for sequencing was blood, either unsorted or a sorted T cell fraction (not recorded which). The chain couples TRBV15 to TRBJ2-1; D remains ambiguous. CDR3 sequence: CATSRDPENEQFF. The DNA for the CDR3 is TGTGCCACCAGCAGAGACCCGGAGAATGAGCAGTTCTTC.